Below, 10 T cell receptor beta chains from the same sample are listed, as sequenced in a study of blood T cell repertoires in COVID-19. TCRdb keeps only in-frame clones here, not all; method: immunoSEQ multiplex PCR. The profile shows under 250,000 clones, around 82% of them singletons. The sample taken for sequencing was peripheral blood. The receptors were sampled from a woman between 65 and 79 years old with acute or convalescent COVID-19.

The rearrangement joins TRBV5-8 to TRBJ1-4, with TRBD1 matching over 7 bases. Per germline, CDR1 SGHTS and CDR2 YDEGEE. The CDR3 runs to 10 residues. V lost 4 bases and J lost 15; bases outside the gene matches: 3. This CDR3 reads CASSRDRLFF. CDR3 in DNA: TGTGCCAGCAGCCGGGACAGATTGTTTTTT.

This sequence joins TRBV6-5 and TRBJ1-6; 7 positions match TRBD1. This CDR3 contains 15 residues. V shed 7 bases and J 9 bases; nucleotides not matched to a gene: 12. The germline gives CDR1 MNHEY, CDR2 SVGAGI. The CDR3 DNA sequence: TGTGCCAGCACCCTAGCGGGGCAGGGGGGTTCACCCCTCCACTTT. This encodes CASTLAGQGGSPLHF.

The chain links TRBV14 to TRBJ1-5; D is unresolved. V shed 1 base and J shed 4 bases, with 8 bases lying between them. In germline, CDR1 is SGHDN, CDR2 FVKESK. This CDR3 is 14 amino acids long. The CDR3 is CASSQGGGNQPQHF. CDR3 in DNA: TGTGCCAGCAGCCAAGGGGGAGGAAATCAGCCCCAGCATTTT. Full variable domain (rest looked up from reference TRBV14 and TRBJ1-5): EAGVTQFPSHSVIEKGQTVTLRCDPISGHDNLYWYRRVMGKEIKFLLHFVKESKQDESGMPNNRFLAERTGGTYSTLKVQPAELEDSGVYFCASSQGGGNQPQHFGDGTRLSIL.

This CDR3 reads CASSLTGGGEAFF. Here the CDR3 DNA reads TGTGCCAGCAGCTTAACAGGGGGGGGTGAAGCTTTCTTT. The V call is TRBV11-2, the J call TRBJ1-1; 8 bases line up with TRBD1. Looked up from germline, CDR1 is SGHAT and CDR2 is FQNNGV. CDR3 length: 13 residues. J gave up 7 bases and V 2 bases, and 3 bases lay outside the gene matches.

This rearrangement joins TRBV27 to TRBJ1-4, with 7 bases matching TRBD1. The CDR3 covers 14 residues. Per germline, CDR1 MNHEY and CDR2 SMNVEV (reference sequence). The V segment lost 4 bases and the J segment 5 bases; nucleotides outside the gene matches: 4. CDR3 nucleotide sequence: TGTGCCAGCAGTTGGGACAGAGTCAATGAAAAACTGTTTTTT. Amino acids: CASSWDRVNEKLFF. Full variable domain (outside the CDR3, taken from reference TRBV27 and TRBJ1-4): EAQVTQNPRYLITVTGKKLTVTCSQNMNHEYMSWYRQDPGLGLRQIYYSMNVEVTDKGDVPEGYKVSRKEKRNFPLILESPSPNQTSLYFCASSWDRVNEKLFFGSGTQLSVL.

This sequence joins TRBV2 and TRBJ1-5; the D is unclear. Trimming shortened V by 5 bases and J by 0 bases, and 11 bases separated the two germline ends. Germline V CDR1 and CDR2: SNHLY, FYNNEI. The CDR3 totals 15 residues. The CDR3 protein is CASSMSDFSNQPQHF. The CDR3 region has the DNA TGTGCCAGCAGTATGTCAGACTTTAGCAATCAGCCCCAGCATTTT.

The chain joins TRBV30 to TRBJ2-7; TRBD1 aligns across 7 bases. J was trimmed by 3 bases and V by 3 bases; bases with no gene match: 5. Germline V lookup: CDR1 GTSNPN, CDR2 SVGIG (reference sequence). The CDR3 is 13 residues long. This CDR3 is CAWRGQSYYEQYF. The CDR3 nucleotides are TGTGCCTGGAGGGGACAGAGCTACTACGAGCAGTACTTC.

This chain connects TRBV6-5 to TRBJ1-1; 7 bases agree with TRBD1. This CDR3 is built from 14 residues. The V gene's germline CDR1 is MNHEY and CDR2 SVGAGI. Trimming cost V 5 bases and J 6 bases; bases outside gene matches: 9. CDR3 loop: CASSNRGGGAEAFF. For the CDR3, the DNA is TGTGCCAGCAGTAACAGGGGTGGTGGGGCTGAAGCTTTCTTT.

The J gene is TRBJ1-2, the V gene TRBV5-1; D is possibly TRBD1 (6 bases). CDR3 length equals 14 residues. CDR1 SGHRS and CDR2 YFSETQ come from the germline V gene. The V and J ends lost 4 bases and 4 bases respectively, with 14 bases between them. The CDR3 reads CASSPQDSFYGYTF. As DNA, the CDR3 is TGCGCCAGCAGCCCACAGGACAGCTTCTATGGCTACACCTTC.

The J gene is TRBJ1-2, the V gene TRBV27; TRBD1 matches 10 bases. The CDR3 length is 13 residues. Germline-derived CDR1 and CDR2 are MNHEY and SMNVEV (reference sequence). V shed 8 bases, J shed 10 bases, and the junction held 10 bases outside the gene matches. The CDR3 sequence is CASGLGQGMAYTF. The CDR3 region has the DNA TGTGCCAGCGGCCTGGGACAGGGGATGGCCTACACCTTC.